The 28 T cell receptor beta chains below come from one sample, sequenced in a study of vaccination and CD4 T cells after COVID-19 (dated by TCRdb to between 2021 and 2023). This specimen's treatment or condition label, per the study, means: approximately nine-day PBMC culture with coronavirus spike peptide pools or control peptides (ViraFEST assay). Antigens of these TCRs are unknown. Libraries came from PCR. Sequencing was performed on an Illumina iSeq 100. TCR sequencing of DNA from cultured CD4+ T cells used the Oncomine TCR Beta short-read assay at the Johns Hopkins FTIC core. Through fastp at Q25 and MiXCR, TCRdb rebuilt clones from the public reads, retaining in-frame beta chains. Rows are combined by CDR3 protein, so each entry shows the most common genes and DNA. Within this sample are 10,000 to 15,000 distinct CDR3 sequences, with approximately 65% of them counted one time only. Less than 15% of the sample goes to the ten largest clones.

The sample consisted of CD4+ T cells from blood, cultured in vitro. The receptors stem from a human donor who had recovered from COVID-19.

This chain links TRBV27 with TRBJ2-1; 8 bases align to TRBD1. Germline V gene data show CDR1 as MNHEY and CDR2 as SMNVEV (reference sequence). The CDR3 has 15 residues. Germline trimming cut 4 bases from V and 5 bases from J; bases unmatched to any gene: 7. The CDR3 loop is CASSYDRGINNEQFF. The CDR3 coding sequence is TGTGCCAGCAGTTACGACAGGGGAATAAACAATGAGCAGTTCTTC.

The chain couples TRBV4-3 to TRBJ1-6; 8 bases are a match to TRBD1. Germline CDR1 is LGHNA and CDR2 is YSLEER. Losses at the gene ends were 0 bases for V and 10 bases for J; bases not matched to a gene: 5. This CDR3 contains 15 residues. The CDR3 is CASSQDGQGESPLHF. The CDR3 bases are TGCGCCAGCAGCCAAGACGGACAGGGAGAGTCACCCCTCCACTTT.

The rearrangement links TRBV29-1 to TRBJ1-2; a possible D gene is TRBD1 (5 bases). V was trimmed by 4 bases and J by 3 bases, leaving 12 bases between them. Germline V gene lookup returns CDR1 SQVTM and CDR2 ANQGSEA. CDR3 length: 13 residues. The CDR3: CSVGLGPHYGYTF. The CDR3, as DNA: TGCAGCGTTGGATTGGGACCCCACTATGGCTACACCTTC.

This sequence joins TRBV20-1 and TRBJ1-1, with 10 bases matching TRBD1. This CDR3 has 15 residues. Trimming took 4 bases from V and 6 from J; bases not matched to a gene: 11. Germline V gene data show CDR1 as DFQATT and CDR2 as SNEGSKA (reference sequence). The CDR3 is CSATLSGTGVSEAFF. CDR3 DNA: TGCAGTGCTACCCTTTCCGGGACAGGGGTCTCTGAAGCTTTCTTT.

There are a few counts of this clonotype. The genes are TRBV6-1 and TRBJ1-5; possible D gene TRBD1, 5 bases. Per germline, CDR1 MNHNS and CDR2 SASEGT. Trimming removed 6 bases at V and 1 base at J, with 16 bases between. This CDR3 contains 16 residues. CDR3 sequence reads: CASSATRGGSNQPQHF. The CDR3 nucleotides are TGTGCCAGCAGCGCCACCCGGGGGGGGAGCAATCAGCCCCAGCATTTT.

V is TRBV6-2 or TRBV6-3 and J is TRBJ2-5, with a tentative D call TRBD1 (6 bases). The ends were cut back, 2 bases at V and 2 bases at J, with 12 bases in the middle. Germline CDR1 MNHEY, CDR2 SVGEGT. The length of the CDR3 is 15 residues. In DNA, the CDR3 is TGTGCCAGCAGTTACGGGGACACTTTACAAGAGACCCAGTACTTC. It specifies CASSYGDTLQETQYF.

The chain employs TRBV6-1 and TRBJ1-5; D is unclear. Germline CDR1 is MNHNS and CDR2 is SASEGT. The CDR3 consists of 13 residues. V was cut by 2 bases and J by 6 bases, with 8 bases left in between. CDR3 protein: CASSETKIQPQHF. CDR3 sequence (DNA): TGTGCCAGCAGTGAAACAAAGATTCAGCCCCAGCATTTT.

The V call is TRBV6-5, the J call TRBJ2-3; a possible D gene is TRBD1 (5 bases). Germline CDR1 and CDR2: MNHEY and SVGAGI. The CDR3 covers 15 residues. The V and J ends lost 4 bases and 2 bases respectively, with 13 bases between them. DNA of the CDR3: TGTGCCAGCAGTTCCACCAGGACAACCACAGATACGCAGTATTTT. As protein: CASSSTRTTTDTQYF.

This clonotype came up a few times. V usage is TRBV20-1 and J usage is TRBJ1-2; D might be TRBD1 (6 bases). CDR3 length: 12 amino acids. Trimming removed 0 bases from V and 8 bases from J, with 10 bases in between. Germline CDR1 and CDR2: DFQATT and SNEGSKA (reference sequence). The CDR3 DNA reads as TGCAGTGCTAGAGAAGGGGGGAGCGGCTACACCTTC. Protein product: CSAREGGSGYTF.

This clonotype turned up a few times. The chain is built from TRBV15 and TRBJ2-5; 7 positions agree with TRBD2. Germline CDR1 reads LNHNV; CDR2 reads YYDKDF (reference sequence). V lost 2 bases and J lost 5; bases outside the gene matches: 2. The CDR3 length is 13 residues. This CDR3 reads CATSRRGGETQYF. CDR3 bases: TGTGCCACCAGCAGAAGGGGAGGGGAGACCCAGTACTTC.

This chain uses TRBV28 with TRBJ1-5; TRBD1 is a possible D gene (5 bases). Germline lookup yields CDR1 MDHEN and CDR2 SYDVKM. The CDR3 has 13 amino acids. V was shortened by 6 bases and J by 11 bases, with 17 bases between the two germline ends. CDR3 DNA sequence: TGTGCCAGCAGAATCCTTCAGGGTATGGCCCAGCATTTT. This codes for CASRILQGMAQHF.

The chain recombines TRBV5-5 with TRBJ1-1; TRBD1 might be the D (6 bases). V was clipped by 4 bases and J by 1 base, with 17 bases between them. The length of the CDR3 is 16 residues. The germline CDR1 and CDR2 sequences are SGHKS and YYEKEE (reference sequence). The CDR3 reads CASSPTGSAANTEAFF. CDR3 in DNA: TGTGCCAGCAGCCCTACAGGGAGTGCGGCGAACACTGAAGCTTTCTTT.

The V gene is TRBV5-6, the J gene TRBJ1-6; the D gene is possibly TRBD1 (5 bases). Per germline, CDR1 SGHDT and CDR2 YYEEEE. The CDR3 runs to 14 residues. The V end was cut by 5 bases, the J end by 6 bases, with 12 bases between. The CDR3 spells CASRVGEINSPLHF. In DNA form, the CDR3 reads TGTGCCAGCAGGGTAGGGGAGATTAATTCACCCCTCCACTTT.

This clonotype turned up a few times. The CDR3 DNA sequence: TGTGCCAGCAGCGCTTGGACAGGGAGTGAGCAGTACTTC. Translating gives CASSAWTGSEQYF. This chain joins TRBV7-8 and TRBJ2-7, with 8 bases identical to TRBD1. Looked up from germline, CDR1 is SGHVS and CDR2 is FQNEAQ. The trim removed 5 bases at V and 7 bases at J, leaving 7 bases unmatched. The CDR3 is 13 residues long.

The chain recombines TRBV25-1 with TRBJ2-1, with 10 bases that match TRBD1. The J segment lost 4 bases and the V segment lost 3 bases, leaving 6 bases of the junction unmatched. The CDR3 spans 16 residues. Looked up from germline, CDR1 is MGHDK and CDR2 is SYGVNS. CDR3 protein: CASSDATGGLYNEQFF. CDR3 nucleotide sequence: TGTGCCAGCAGTGACGCGACAGGGGGCCTTTACAATGAGCAGTTCTTC.

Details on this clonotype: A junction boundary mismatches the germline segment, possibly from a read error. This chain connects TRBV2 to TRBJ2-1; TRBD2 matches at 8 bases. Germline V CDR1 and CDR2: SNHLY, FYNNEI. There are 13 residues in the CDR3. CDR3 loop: CASSDEGGLVGHF. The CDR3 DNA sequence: TGTGCCAGCAGTGACGAAGGGGGACTAGTGGGACACTTC. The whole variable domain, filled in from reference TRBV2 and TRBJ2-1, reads EPEVTQTPSHQVTQMGQEVILRCVPISNHLYFYWYRQILGQKVEFLVSFYNNEISEKSEIFDDQFSVERPDGSNFTLKIRSTKLEDSAMYFCASSDEGGLVGHFGPGTRLTVL.

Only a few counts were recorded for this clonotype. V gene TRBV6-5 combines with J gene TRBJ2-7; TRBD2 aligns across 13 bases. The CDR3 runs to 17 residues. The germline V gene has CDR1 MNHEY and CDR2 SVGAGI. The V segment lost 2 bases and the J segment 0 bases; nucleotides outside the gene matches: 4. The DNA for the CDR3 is TGTGCCAGCAGTTACCTTCGGACTAGCGGGAGCTCCTACGAGCAGTACTTC. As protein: CASSYLRTSGSSYEQYF.

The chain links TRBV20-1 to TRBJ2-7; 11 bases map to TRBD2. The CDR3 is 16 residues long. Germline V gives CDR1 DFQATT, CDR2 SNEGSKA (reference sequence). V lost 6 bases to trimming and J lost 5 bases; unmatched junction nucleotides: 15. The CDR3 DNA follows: TGCAGTGCCAGGGGCCGTAGCGGGAGGGTAGTGCACGAGCAGTACTTC. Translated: CSARGRSGRVVHEQYF.

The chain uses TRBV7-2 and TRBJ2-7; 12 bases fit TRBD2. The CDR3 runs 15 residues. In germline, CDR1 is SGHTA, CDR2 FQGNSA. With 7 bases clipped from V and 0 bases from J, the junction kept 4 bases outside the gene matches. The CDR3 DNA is TGTGCCAGCACAACTAGCGGGAGGTACTCCTACGAGCAGTACTTC. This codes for CASTTSGRYSYEQYF.

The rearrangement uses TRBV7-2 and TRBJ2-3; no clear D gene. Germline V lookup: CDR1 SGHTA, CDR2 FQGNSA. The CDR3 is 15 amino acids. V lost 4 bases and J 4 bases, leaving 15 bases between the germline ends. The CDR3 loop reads CASSYSGLRADTQYF. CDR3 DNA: TGTGCCAGCAGCTACTCGGGTTTACGGGCAGATACGCAGTATTTT.

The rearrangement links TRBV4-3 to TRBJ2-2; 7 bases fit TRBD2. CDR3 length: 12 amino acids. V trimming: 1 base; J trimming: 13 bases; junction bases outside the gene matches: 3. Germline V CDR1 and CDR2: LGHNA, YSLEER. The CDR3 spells CASSQGGGWLFF. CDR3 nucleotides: TGCGCCAGCAGCCAAGGGGGGGGTTGGCTGTTTTTT.

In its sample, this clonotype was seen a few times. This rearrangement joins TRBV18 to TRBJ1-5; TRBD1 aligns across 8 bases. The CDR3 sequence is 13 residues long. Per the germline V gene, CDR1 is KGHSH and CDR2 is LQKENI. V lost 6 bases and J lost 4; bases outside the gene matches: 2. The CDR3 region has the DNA TGTGCCAGCTCGGGGGACAGGAATCAGCCCCAGCATTTT. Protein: CASSGDRNQPQHF. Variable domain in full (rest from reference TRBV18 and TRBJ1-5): NAGVMQNPRHLVRRRGQEARLRCSPMKGHSHVYWYRQLPEEGLKFMVYLQKENIIDESGMPKERFSAEFPKEGPSILRIQQVVRGDSAAYFCASSGDRNQPQHFGDGTRLSIL.

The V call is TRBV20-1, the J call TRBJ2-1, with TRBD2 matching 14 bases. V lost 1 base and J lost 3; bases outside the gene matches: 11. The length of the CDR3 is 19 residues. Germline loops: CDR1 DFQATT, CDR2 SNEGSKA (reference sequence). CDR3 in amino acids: CSARGTGLAGEKGYNEQFF. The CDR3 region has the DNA TGCAGTGCTAGAGGAACGGGACTAGCGGGAGAAAAGGGCTACAATGAGCAGTTCTTC.

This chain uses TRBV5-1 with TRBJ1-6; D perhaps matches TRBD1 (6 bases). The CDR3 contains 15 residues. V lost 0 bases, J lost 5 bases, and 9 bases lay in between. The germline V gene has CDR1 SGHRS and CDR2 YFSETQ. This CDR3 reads CASSLEGQNNSPLHF. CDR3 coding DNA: TGCGCCAGCAGCTTGGAAGGACAGAATAATTCACCCCTCCACTTT.

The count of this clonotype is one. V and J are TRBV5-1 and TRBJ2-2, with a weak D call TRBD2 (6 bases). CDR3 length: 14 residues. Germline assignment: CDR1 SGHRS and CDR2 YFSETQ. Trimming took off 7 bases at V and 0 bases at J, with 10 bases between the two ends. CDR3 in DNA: TGCGCCAGCGGACGACTAGCGAACACCGGGGAGCTGTTTTTT. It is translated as CASGRLANTGELFF.

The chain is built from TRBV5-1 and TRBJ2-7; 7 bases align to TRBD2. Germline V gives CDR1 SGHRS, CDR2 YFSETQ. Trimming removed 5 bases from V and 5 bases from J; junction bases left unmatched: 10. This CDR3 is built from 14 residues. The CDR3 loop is CASRVGRTSDEQYF. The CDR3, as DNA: TGCGCCAGCAGGGTGGGACGGACTAGTGACGAGCAGTACTTC. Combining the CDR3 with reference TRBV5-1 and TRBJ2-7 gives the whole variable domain KAGVTQTPRYLIKTRGQQVTLSCSPISGHRSVSWYQQTPGQGLQFLFEYFSETQRNKGNFPGRFSGRQFSNSRSEMNVSTLELGDSALYLCASRVGRTSDEQYFGPGTRLTVT.

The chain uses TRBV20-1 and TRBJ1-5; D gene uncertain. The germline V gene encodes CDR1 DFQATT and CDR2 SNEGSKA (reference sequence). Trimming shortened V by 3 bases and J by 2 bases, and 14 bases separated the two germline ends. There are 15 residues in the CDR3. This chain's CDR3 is CSASQVGIGNQPQHF. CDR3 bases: TGCAGTGCTAGCCAGGTCGGTATTGGCAATCAGCCCCAGCATTTT.

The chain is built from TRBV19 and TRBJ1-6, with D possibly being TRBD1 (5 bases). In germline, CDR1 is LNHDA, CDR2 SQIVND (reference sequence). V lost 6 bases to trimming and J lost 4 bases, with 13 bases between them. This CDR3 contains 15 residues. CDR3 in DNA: TGTGCCAGTAGCCTGGCGGGACTGTATAATTCACCCCTCCACTTT. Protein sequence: CASSLAGLYNSPLHF.